This entry lists 14 T cell receptor beta chains sequenced from one sample in a study of shared clonotypes between healthy human individuals. Sequencing used immunoSEQ multiplex PCR; TCRdb keeps in-frame clones, though not all of them. This table holds around 2.5 million clones, more than 85% found once. Source material: naive CD4+ T cells from PBMCs. Subset given: CD45RA+ positively selected. All receptors derive from a man younger than 35 in good health. Some clones in this sample may be carry-over from other donors' samples.

The chain links TRBV12-2 to TRBJ2-5; the table's D call TRBD1 went unverified against the DNA. TRBV12-2 is annotated as a pseudogene. The CDR3 is made up of 19 amino acids. CDR3 coding DNA: TGTGCAAGTCGCTTAGCATCGAGGCCGGGCCAAGGGGTAGAAGAGACCCAGTACTTC. Protein: CASRLASRPGQGVEETQYF.

The V gene is TRBV28, the J gene TRBJ1-6; D is possibly TRBD1 (6 bases). Germline values: CDR1 MDHEN, CDR2 SYDVKM. Trimming cost V 8 bases and J 8 bases, with 13 bases left between them. The CDR3 runs 13 residues. This CDR3 is CASGGPWDSPLHF. The CDR3 DNA sequence: TGTGCCAGCGGGGGGCCCTGGGATTCACCCCTCCACTTT.

The V call is TRBV9, the J call TRBJ1-2; no reliable D call. The CDR3 runs 13 residues. The V end was cut by 0 bases, the J end by 8 bases, with 11 bases between. Germline loops: CDR1 SGDLS, CDR2 YYNGEE. The CDR3: CASSVGVGEGYTF. CDR3 bases: TGTGCCAGCAGCGTAGGGGTCGGCGAGGGCTACACCTTC.

The sample holds one count of this clone. The chain links TRBV19 to TRBJ1-6, with D tentatively TRBD1 (5 bases). The V gene's germline CDR1 is LNHDA and CDR2 SQIVND (reference sequence). The CDR3 loop spans 15 amino acids. Trimming stripped 4 bases from V and 8 bases from J, with 15 bases between. CDR3 sequence (DNA): TGTGCCAGTAGTAGCCGGGACGGGGGTTATTCACCCCTCCACTTT. Encoded protein: CASSSRDGGYSPLHF.

About this clone itself: This same CDR3 is encoded by further DNA sequences in the sample. CDR3 amino acids: CASSPSLGETQYF. CDR3 bases: TGTGCCAGCTCACCAAGCCTGGGGGAGACCCAGTACTTC. The rearrangement links TRBV18 to TRBJ2-5; D not certain. Trimming took 2 bases from V and 5 from J, leaving 9 bases between them. CDR1 and CDR2 (germline): KGHSH, LQKENI. This CDR3 contains 13 residues.

The chain combines TRBV7-2 with TRBJ2-7, with TRBD2 matching over 10 bases. Germline loops: CDR1 SGHTA, CDR2 FQGNSA. This CDR3 comprises 16 residues. V trimming: 4 bases; J trimming: 1 base; junction bases outside the gene matches: 7. The CDR3 reads CASSSNLAGVSYEQYF. The CDR3 nucleotides are TGTGCCAGCAGCTCGAACCTAGCGGGAGTATCCTACGAGCAGTACTTC. Complete variable domain (other parts from reference TRBV7-2 and TRBJ2-7): GAGVSQSPSNKVTEKGKDVELRCDPISGHTALYWYRQSLGQGLEFLIYFQGNSAPDKSGLPSDRFSAERTGGSVSTLTIQRTQQEDSAVYLCASSSNLAGVSYEQYFGPGTRLTVT.

A single count supports this clone. This chain links TRBV5-4 with TRBJ2-1; D not certain. Trimming took 0 bases from V and 1 from J, leaving 8 bases between them. The CDR3 length is 15 residues. Germline CDR1 and CDR2: SGHNT and YYREEE (reference sequence). The CDR3 DNA follows: TGTGCCAGCAGCTTGGACGAAGGGTCCTACAATGAGCAGTTCTTC. Protein: CASSLDEGSYNEQFF. Looking up the rest from reference TRBV5-4 and TRBJ2-1 gives the full variable domain: ETGVTQSPTHLIKTRGQQVTLRCSSQSGHNTVSWYQQALGQGPQFIFQYYREEENGRGNFPPRFSGLQFPNYSSELNVNALELDDSALYLCASSLDEGSYNEQFFGPGTRLTVL.

The V call is TRBV14, the J call TRBJ1-4; no firm D call. V was trimmed by 6 bases and J by 3 bases, leaving 8 bases between them. Germline CDR1 reads SGHDN; CDR2 reads FVKESK. The CDR3 consists of 13 residues. Here the CDR3 reads CASSRSANEKLFF. In DNA form, the CDR3 reads TGTGCCAGCAGTCGATCGGCTAATGAAAAACTGTTTTTT. Together with reference TRBV14 and TRBJ1-4, the CDR3 gives the full variable domain: EAGVTQFPSHSVIEKGQTVTLRCDPISGHDNLYWYRRVMGKEIKFLLHFVKESKQDESGMPNNRFLAERTGGTYSTLKVQPAELEDSGVYFCASSRSANEKLFFGSGTQLSVL.

Worth noting for this clone: Other nucleotide sequences in the sample specify the same CDR3. Written as DNA, the CDR3 is TGTGCCAGCAGTTACTCCCGAGACCAGCCCCAGCATTTT. Translating it yields CASSYSRDQPQHF. J is TRBJ1-5 and V is TRBV6-5; D is undetermined. Trimming took 0 bases from V and 7 from J, leaving 7 bases between them. The germline CDR1 and CDR2 sequences are MNHEY and SVGAGI. The CDR3 is 13 residues long.

DNA for the CDR3: TGTGCCAGTAGGAACGGGCAGACTTACAATCAGCCCCAGCATTTT. Translated: CASRNGQTYNQPQHF. V usage is TRBV19 and J usage is TRBJ1-5; D is undetermined. V dropped 6 bases and J dropped 3 bases, with 15 bases sitting between them. The CDR3 length is 15 residues. The V gene's germline CDR1 is LNHDA and CDR2 SQIVND (reference sequence).

As for this clone: The same CDR3 arises from other DNA sequences in this sample as well. The chain links TRBV28 to TRBJ1-2; D perhaps matches TRBD1 (6 bases). Germline CDR1 and CDR2: MDHEN and SYDVKM. V lost 3 bases and J 3 bases, leaving 8 bases between the germline ends. The CDR3 runs to 13 residues. DNA of the CDR3: TGTGCCAGCAGTTTTGGGGGGCACTATGGCTACACCTTC. It codes for CASSFGGHYGYTF.

The chain is built from TRBV27 and TRBJ2-7; TRBD2 aligns across 11 bases. Germline CDR1 MNHEY, CDR2 SMNVEV (reference sequence). The CDR3 has 17 amino acids. Trimming took 5 bases from V and 3 from J; bases not matched to a gene: 12. CDR3 loop: CASSPGSGRARLYEQYF. The CDR3 DNA reads as TGTGCCAGCAGTCCAGGTAGCGGGAGGGCCCGTCTCTACGAGCAGTACTTC.

The chain has TRBV4-1 and TRBJ2-7, with 7 bases matching TRBD2. Germline trimming cut 1 base from V and 7 bases from J; bases unmatched to any gene: 13. The CDR3 is 16 amino acids. Germline V gene lookup returns CDR1 MGHRA and CDR2 YSYEKL. The CDR3 nucleotides read TGCGCCAGCAGCCAAGGGGGTGGGAGGGGTCGGCTGGAGCAGTACTTC. Its translation: CASSQGGGRGRLEQYF.

This clone was seen just once. This rearrangement joins TRBV14 to TRBJ2-3; possible D gene TRBD2, 5 bases. This CDR3 region has 17 residues. Deletions cut 5 bases from V and 4 bases from J, with 22 bases between. Per germline, CDR1 SGHDN and CDR2 FVKESK. The CDR3: CASSGRAVIYGADTQYF. In DNA, the CDR3 is TGTGCCAGCAGCGGCCGGGCCGTGATATACGGGGCAGATACGCAGTATTTT.